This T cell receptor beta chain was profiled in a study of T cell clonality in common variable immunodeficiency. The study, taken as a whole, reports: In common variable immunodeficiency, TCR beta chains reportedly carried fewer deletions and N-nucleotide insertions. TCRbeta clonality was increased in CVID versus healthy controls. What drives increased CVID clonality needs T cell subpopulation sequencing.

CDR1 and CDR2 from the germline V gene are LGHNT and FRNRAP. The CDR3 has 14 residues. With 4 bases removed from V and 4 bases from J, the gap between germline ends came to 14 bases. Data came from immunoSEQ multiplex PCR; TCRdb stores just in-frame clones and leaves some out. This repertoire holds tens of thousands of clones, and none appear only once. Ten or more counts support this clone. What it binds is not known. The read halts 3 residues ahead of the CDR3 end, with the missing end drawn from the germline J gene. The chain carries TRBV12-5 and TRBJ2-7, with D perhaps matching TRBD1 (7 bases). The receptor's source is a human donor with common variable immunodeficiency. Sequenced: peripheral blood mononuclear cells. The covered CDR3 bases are TGTGCTAGTGGTTCGGGGGACAGTAGTTACGAG. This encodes CASGSGDSSYE. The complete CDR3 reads CASGSGDSSYEQYF. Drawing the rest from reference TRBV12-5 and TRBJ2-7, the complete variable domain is DARVTQTPRHKVTEMGQEVTMRCQPILGHNTVFWYRQTMMQGLELLAYFRNRAPLDDSGMPKDRFSAEMPDATLATLKIQPSEPRDSAVYFCASGSGDSSYEQYFGPGTRLTVT.